The next 19 T cell receptor beta chains were all read from a single sample in a study of CXCR3-negative and CXCR3-positive naive CD8 T cells. Study results and caveats: CXCR3-positive naive cells carried more hydrophobic TRB CDR3s than CXCR3-negative naive cells did.

TRB cDNA was prepared as libraries by UMI-labeled 5' RACE. TCRdb re-called the 5' RACE reads, yielding one record per CDR3 amino acid sequence without DNA. The sample is made up of 150,000 or so distinct CDR3 sequences, and the top ten hold about 0.48% of it. Which antigens these TCRs recognize remains unknown. The sequencing input was naive CXCR3+ CD8+ T cells from blood. Subset described: CD45RO-CCR7+CD27+CD95- naive CD8+ T cells expressing CXCR3 (TNR3+). These receptors were collected from a human donor in good health. Some clones in this sample may be carry-over from other donors' samples.

The rearrangement joins TRBV7-2 to TRBJ2-7; TCRdb lists TRBD1, though no DNA is available to test this call. The CDR3 contains 14 residues. Per the germline V gene, CDR1 is SGHTA and CDR2 is FQGNSA. Here the CDR3 reads CASSAKDTTGEQYF.

This chain uses TRBV30 with TRBJ2-7. CDR1 GTSNPN and CDR2 SVGIG come from the germline V gene (reference sequence). CDR3 length: 13 residues. CDR3 loop: CASSGQVSYEQYF.

V is TRBV30 and J is TRBJ1-1. Germline V CDR1 and CDR2: GTSNPN, SVGIG (reference sequence). The CDR3 covers 13 residues. The CDR3 spells CAWSVVTNTEAFF.

The V gene is TRBV7-9, the J gene TRBJ2-5; TCRdb's assignment of TRBD1 cannot be checked, as there is no DNA. The CDR3 has 15 residues. Germline CDR1 is SEHNR and CDR2 is FQNEAQ (reference sequence). This chain's CDR3 is CASSPPGAAQETQYF.

This sequence joins TRBV15 and TRBJ1-3. The CDR3 loop spans 17 amino acids. CDR1 and CDR2 from the germline V gene are LNHNV and YYDKDF (reference sequence). The CDR3 protein is CATSRDRYGSSGNTIYF.

The chain carries TRBV7-9 and TRBJ2-7; TCRdb names TRBD1, which stays unverified in the absence of DNA. Germline V gives CDR1 SEHNR, CDR2 FQNEAQ (reference sequence). The CDR3 is 14 residues long. The CDR3 spells CASSLAISGYEQYF.

The rearrangement uses TRBV27 and TRBJ2-1; the TCRdb D gene call, TRBD2, has no DNA to confirm it. Germline loops: CDR1 MNHEY, CDR2 SMNVEV (reference sequence). CDR3 size: 16 residues. CDR3 amino acids: CASSLVLAHSYNEQFF.

The rearrangement uses TRBV27 and TRBJ2-3. The CDR3 covers 11 residues. Germline V gene data show CDR1 as MNHEY and CDR2 as SMNVEV (reference sequence). The CDR3 is CASRGADTQYF.

The chain uses TRBV12-3 or TRBV12-4 and TRBJ2-7; with no DNA, the TCRdb D assignment of TRBD1 cannot be verified. This CDR3 has 13 residues. This chain's CDR3 is CASSPGQDYEQYF.

The chain has TRBV28 and TRBJ2-1; TCRdb outputs TRBD1, but without DNA this stays unchecked. CDR3 length: 17 amino acids. Germline-derived CDR1 and CDR2 are MDHEN and SYDVKM. The CDR3 sequence is CASSPLPPWEGYREQFF.

The V gene is TRBV28, the J gene TRBJ1-5; TCRdb returns TRBD1, unconfirmable since there is no DNA. The CDR3 loop spans 14 amino acids. Germline loops: CDR1 MDHEN, CDR2 SYDVKM. This chain's CDR3 is CASSLAGTDHPQHF.

The chain is built from TRBV4-1 and TRBJ2-7. Per the germline V gene, CDR1 is MGHRA and CDR2 is YSYEKL. The CDR3 has 15 amino acids. The CDR3 loop is CASSPVPQDTYEQYF.

The chain combines TRBV20-1 with TRBJ2-3; TCRdb's assignment of TRBD2 cannot be checked, as there is no DNA. The germline V gene encodes CDR1 DFQATT and CDR2 SNEGSKA (reference sequence). CDR3 size: 15 residues. CDR3 region: CSARDSAGGHDTQYF.

This sequence joins TRBV10-3 and TRBJ1-1; there is no DNA to check the TCRdb D call of TRBD1. The germline CDR1 and CDR2 sequences are ENHRY and SYGVKD. The CDR3 has 14 residues. The chain's CDR3 is CASDPGTGTYGAFF.

The chain joins TRBV7-6 to TRBJ2-2; TCRdb gives TRBD1 as the D gene, but with no DNA this cannot be confirmed. Germline CDR1 reads SGHVS; CDR2 reads FNYEAQ. This CDR3 comprises 16 residues. CDR3 region: CASSPSWQGVSGELFF.

The V gene is TRBV12-3 or TRBV12-4, the J gene TRBJ1-2; absent DNA, TCRdb's TRBD1 call cannot be checked. The CDR3 extends over 15 amino acids. The CDR3 sequence is CASRPDRKTNYGYTF.

The chain's CDR3 is CSVELQGEQYF. The chain is built from TRBV29-1 and TRBJ2-7; TCRdb's D call of TRBD1 is untestable without DNA. The CDR3 has 11 residues. Germline CDR1 SQVTM, CDR2 ANQGSEA.

This CDR3 is CASSVGQGANYGYTF. V usage is TRBV9 and J usage is TRBJ1-2; TCRdb lists TRBD1, though no DNA is available to test this call. The germline V gene has CDR1 SGDLS and CDR2 YYNGEE. CDR3 length: 15 residues.

V is TRBV27 and J is TRBJ2-1; checking the TCRdb D call of TRBD2 is not possible without DNA. The CDR3 is 15 amino acids. The germline V gene encodes CDR1 MNHEY and CDR2 SMNVEV (reference sequence). The CDR3 spells CASSLTRSPYNEQFF.